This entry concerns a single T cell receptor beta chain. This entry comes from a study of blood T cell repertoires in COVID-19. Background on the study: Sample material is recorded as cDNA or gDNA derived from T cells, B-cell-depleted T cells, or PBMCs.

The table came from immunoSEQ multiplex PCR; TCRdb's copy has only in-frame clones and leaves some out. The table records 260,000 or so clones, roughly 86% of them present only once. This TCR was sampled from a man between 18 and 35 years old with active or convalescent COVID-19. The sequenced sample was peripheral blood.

CDR3 loop: CASSGPGQHSGNTIYF. Here the CDR3 DNA reads TGTGCCAGCAGTGGTCCGGGACAGCACTCTGGAAACACCATATATTTT. This sequence joins TRBV6-1 and TRBJ1-3, with 7 positions matching TRBD1. V was clipped by 4 bases and J by 0 bases; unmatched bases: 6. Germline V CDR1 and CDR2: MNHNS, SASEGT. The CDR3 length is 16 residues.